This T cell receptor (beta chain) comes out of a study of T cells in Graves' hyperthyroidism and ophthalmopathy. From RNA transcripts, TCR beta CDR3 regions were amplified. TCR CDR3 regions were first amplified by RT-PCR with HTBI primers. TCRdb processed the multiplex PCR reads anew with MiXCR; each CDR3 protein has one entry. This table has about 200,000 distinct CDR3 sequences, around 18% appearing once. The germline V gene has CDR1 MNHEY and CDR2 SMNVEV (reference sequence). The V gene end was trimmed by 10 bases and the J gene end by 0 bases; junction bases not matched to a gene: 10. The CDR3 is 15 amino acids. This clonotype was counted only a few times. Stable disease denoted Graves' hyperthyroidism without ophthalmopathy progression within 18 months.

The chain links TRBV27 to TRBJ2-3, with 7 bases matching TRBD2. The material sequenced was blood. The sequence came from a middle-aged man with Graves' hyperthyroidism. This chain's CDR3 is CANWGGFTSTDTQYF. The DNA of the CDR3 is TGTGCCAACTGGGGAGGGTTCACTAGCACAGATACGCAGTATTTT.